A selection of T cell receptor beta chains follows, all from one sample in a study of OX40 agonist ivuxolimab in advanced cancers. The protocol was immunoSEQ multiplex PCR, while the TCRdb copy is restricted to in-frame clones and leaves out a portion. The sample has fewer than 70,000 clones, about nine tenths seen once. The specimen was CD4+ or CD8+ T cells sorted from blood, collected in a trial of the OX40 agonist ivuxolimab. Receptors originate from an adult with an advanced solid tumor such as melanoma, head and neck, liver or kidney cancer. CDR3s include the opening cysteine and the closing phenylalanine or tryptophan. The D gene is left open where the match is weak. Some rows mark clone size as missing; the rest say once, few, many or name a class of expanded clone.

d_call | j_call | v_call | clone_size | cdr3_nt | cdr3_aa
- | TRBJ1-1 | TRBV28 | - | TGTGCCAGCAGTACTGGGAGGGGTTTAAGACTGCAAGCTTTCTTT | CASSTGRGLRLQAFF
TRBD2 | TRBJ2-7 | TRBV28 | - | TGTGCCAGCATTCCATCAGCGGGAGCTTCCCTCAGCTCTCACGAGCAGTACTTC | CASIPSAGASLSSHEQYF
TRBD1 | TRBJ2-6 | TRBV7-2 | - | TGTGCCAGCAGCCGCCGGGCGGGGACAGGGAGCTCTGGGGCCAACGTCCTGACTTTC | CASSRRAGTGSSGANVLTF
- | TRBJ2-5 | TRBV18 | few | TGTGCCAGCTCACCTTTCGGGGGCCAAGAGACCCAGTACTTC | CASSPFGGQETQYF
- | TRBJ1-5 | TRBV28 | - | TGTGCCAGCAGTGGGGGGGCTAATCAGCCCCAGCATTTT | CASSGGANQPQHF
- | TRBJ1-6 | TRBV11-2 | once | TGTGCCAGCAGCTCCCCGCAGGCGCAGACCCCCCTCCACTTT | CASSSPQAQTPLHF
TRBD1 | TRBJ1-2 | TRBV4-2 | - | TGTGCCAGCAGCCATGACAGGGTGATCTATGGCTACACCTTC | CASSHDRVIYGYTF
- | TRBJ1-1 | TRBV7-9 | - | TGTGCCAGCAGCTTGGGACGGAACGCAAACACTGAAGCTTTCTTT | CASSLGRNANTEAFF
- | TRBJ2-7 | TRBV7-9 | - | TGTGCCAGCAGCTACAAGAGCTCCTACGAGCAGTACTTC | CASSYKSSYEQYF
- | TRBJ2-2 | TRBV2 | - | TGTGCCAGCAGTGTTCAGGGATCTTCAAACACCGGGGAGCTGTTTTTT | CASSVQGSSNTGELFF
TRBD2 | TRBJ2-1 | TRBV14 | - | TGTGCCAGCAGCCCCTCTTTGGGGAGGGCGGCGGGGGGGGAGCAGTTCTTC | CASSPSLGRAAGGEQFF
TRBD2 | TRBJ2-1 | TRBV2 | - | TGTGCCAGCACCCCAAGGACTAGCGGGATCAATGAGCAGTTCTTC | CASTPRTSGINEQFF
- | TRBJ1-5 | TRBV5-1 | - | TGCGCCAGCAGCTTGGTCCCTGACAATCAGCCCCAGCATTTT | CASSLVPDNQPQHF
- | TRBJ2-1 | TRBV7-9 | - | TGTGCCAGCAGCCCCGTTACCCAGGGCGGCCATGAGCAGTTCTTC | CASSPVTQGGHEQFF
- | TRBJ2-5 | TRBV18 | - | TGTGCCAGCTCACCACAGGACGGAAGGAAGACCCAGTACTTC | CASSPQDGRKTQYF
- | TRBJ1-6 | TRBV6-6 | once | TGTGCCAGCAGTCAACGGCAGAATTCACCCCTCCACTTT | CASSQRQNSPLHF
TRBD1 | TRBJ1-2 | TRBV19 | - | TGTGCCAGTAGTATCCCGACAGGGGCCGGGTATGGCTACACCTTC | CASSIPTGAGYGYTF
- | TRBJ1-1 | TRBV7-9 | - | TGTGCCAGCAGCTACGAGAGCACTGAAGCTTTCTTT | CASSYESTEAFF
TRBD2 | TRBJ2-1 | TRBV7-6 | - | TGTGCCAGCAGCTTAGGGCGGGGGGCATCGAATGAGCAGTTCTTC | CASSLGRGASNEQFF